This record looks at one TCR beta chain sequence and its context. No antigen is known for it. Per the germline V gene, CDR1 is SGDLS and CDR2 is YYNGEE. This CDR3 has 20 residues. Unmatched junction bases numbered 9, after V lost 3 bases and J lost 0 bases. The record originates from a study of T cells after yellow fever vaccination. TCRdb re-derived calls from the 5' RACE reads in MiXCR, one entry per CDR3 protein. The sample includes 300,000 or so distinct CDR3 sequences, 13% of them seen just once. Study-wide results and limits: Peaking faster, on day 5 versus 15, the secondary response was nonetheless weaker. The presence of abundant clonotypes contaminating from the bulk population was possible in FACS-sorted repertoires.

The sequencing used CD4+ T cells sorted from PBMCs, collected 45 days after the yellow fever booster vaccination. The V and J genes are TRBV9 and TRBJ2-4; TRBD2 agrees at 16 bases. The sequence came from a young man who received the YFV17D yellow fever vaccine. CDR3 DNA sequence: TGTGCCAGCAGCGCGGGACTAGCGGGAGGGACTCTTATAGCCAAAAACATTCAGTACTTC. This encodes CASSAGLAGGTLIAKNIQYF. The variable domain in full, with the rest retrieved from reference TRBV9 and TRBJ2-4, is DSGVTQTPKHLITATGQRVTLRCSPRSGDLSVYWYQQSLDQGLQFLIQYYNGEERAKGNILERFSAQQFPDLHSELNLSSLELGDSALYFCASSAGLAGGTLIAKNIQYFGAGTRLSVL.